The TCR beta chain described here comes from a study of blood T cell repertoires in COVID-19. V gave up 1 base and J gave up 2 bases; unmatched junction bases: 7. The CDR3 sequence is 16 residues long. The germline V gene has CDR1 MNHEY and CDR2 SMNVEV (reference sequence). The protocol was immunoSEQ multiplex PCR, while the TCRdb copy is restricted to in-frame clones and leaves out a portion. The table records more than 150,000 clones, about 80% of them present only once. The sequencing input was peripheral blood. This TCR was recovered from a woman in her seventies with acute or convalescent COVID-19. The rearrangement joins TRBV27 to TRBJ2-5; 7 bases fit TRBD1. This CDR3 reads CASSLFPPTGQETQYF. The DNA for the CDR3 is TGTGCCAGCAGTTTATTCCCCCCGACAGGGCAAGAGACCCAGTACTTC.